A selection of T cell receptor beta chains follows, all from one sample in a study of blood T cell repertoires in COVID-19. Assay used: immunoSEQ multiplex PCR; TCRdb lists only in-frame clones, some missing. The data show some 7,000 clones, 75% to 90% seen once. The source material was peripheral blood. The source is a human donor in a cohort sampled during active COVID-19. CDR3s include the opening cysteine and the closing phenylalanine or tryptophan. The D gene is left open where the match is weak. Clone size is shown for a subset of rows, as once, few, many or a class of expanded clone.

D,size,length,V,J,DNA,CDR3
NA,NA,15,TRBV7-2,TRBJ2-7,TGTGCCAGCAGCTTAGTGGCTGGACAGTCCTACGAGCAGTACTTC,CASSLVAGQSYEQYF
NA,NA,16,TRBV6-5,TRBJ1-2,TGTGCCAGCAGTTACTCTCGGGGATATTCGGACTATGGCTACACCTTC,CASSYSRGYSDYGYTF
NA,NA,14,TRBV7-9,TRBJ1-5,TGTGCCAGCAGTAGTGGAGGGGTCAATCAGCCCCAGCATTTT,CASSSGGVNQPQHF
NA,NA,16,TRBV30,TRBJ2-2,TGTGCCTGGAGTGTAGGACTTCTATTAAACACCGGGGAGCTGTTTTTT,CAWSVGLLLNTGELFF
TRBD2,NA,15,TRBV7-9,TRBJ2-5,TGTGCCAGCAGCTTATCCTCTGCGGGAGTGGAGACCCAGTACTTC,CASSLSSAGVETQYF
TRBD2,NA,15,TRBV6-4,TRBJ2-1,TGTGCCAGCAGTGTTACGGGGGGCTCCTACAATGAGCAGTTCTTC,CASSVTGGSYNEQFF
TRBD2,NA,18,TRBV5-1,TRBJ2-3,TGCGCCAGCAGCTCCGGACTAGCGGGAGGCCTGAGCACAGATACGCAGTATTTT,CASSSGLAGGLSTDTQYF
TRBD1,NA,10,TRBV6-6,TRBJ1-1,TGTGCCAGCAGGGGGGGACAGGACTTCTTT,CASRGGQDFF
NA,NA,16,TRBV10-3,TRBJ1-3,TGTGCCATCAGTGGGCCTGGGGGGATCGGTGGAAACACCATATATTTT,CAISGPGGIGGNTIYF
NA,NA,15,TRBV4-1,TRBJ2-1,TGCGCCAGCAGCCAAGGGGGTGGGCTAGCCAATGAGCAGTTCTTC,CASSQGGGLANEQFF
TRBD2,NA,17,TRBV2,TRBJ2-1,TGTGCCAGCAGGTCTAGCGGAAACCTCCTTTCTAGGAATGAGCAGTTCTTC,CASRSSGNLLSRNEQFF
TRBD2,NA,19,TRBV2,TRBJ2-1,TGTGCCAGCAGCAAGGACAGCCCCCATTTTGCGGGAGGCACATATGAGCAGTTCTTC,CASSKDSPHFAGGTYEQFF
TRBD2,NA,17,TRBV7-2,TRBJ2-3,TGTGCCAGCAGCTTAGGACTAGCGGGAGGAAGCACAGATACGCAGTATTTT,CASSLGLAGGSTDTQYF
TRBD2,NA,16,TRBV24-1,TRBJ2-7,TGTGCCACCCCGGGTCAGGTAGCGGGGGGCGGCCACGAGCAGTACTTC,CATPGQVAGGGHEQYF
TRBD1,NA,16,TRBV18,TRBJ2-1,TGTGCCAGCTCACCCAACCGGGACAGGGTCTCTGATGAGCAGTTCTTC,CASSPNRDRVSDEQFF
TRBD1,NA,15,TRBV5-1,TRBJ1-2,TGCGCCAGCAGCTTGGAAGGGACAGCCTACTATGGCTACACCTTC,CASSLEGTAYYGYTF
NA,NA,14,TRBV9,TRBJ2-2,TGTGCCAGCAACGGAGTAGGATCCACCGGGGAGCTGTTTTTT,CASNGVGSTGELFF
TRBD1,NA,18,TRBV4-1,TRBJ2-1,TGCGCCAGCAGCCAAGAATTTAGGGGGCTGTGGTCCTACAATGAGCAGTTCTTC,CASSQEFRGLWSYNEQFF
NA,NA,19,TRBV3-1/TRBV3-2,TRBJ2-4,TGTGCCAGCAGCCAAGGTCGTGCTAGCGCCCCGAGGGCCAAAAACATTCAGTACTTC,CASSQGRASAPRAKNIQYF
NA,NA,12,TRBV2,TRBJ2-7,TGTGCCAGCAGTGATGACAGCTACGAGCAGTACTTC,CASSDDSYEQYF
NA,NA,16,TRBV24-1,TRBJ2-1,TGTGCCACCAGTGGTTATAAAGCCCCAACCTACAATGAGCAGTTCTTC,CATSGYKAPTYNEQFF
TRBD1,NA,14,TRBV4-1,TRBJ1-2,TGCGCCAGCAGCCCGACAGGGGGGAACTATGGCTACACCTTC,CASSPTGGNYGYTF
NA,few,14,TRBV7-2,TRBJ1-5,TGTGCCAGCAGCTCCGGACAGTACAATCAGCCCCAGCATTTT,CASSSGQYNQPQHF
NA,NA,14,TRBV5-6,TRBJ2-7,TGTGCCAGCAGCCCGGGTCCAGTTAACTACGAGCAGTACTTC,CASSPGPVNYEQYF
NA,once,16,TRBV7-9,TRBJ2-7,TGTGCCAGCAGCTTAGTGGGGGCGGGCAGTTCTACCGAGCAGTACTTC,CASSLVGAGSSTEQYF
NA,NA,14,TRBV29-1,TRBJ1-2,TGCAGCGTTGATACAGGACAGCCGCCCTATGGCTACACCTTC,CSVDTGQPPYGYTF
NA,NA,17,TRBV11-2,TRBJ2-1,TGTGCCAGCAGCCAACTCCCTCTAGGCGGGTCCTACAATGAGCAGTTCTTC,CASSQLPLGGSYNEQFF
NA,NA,16,TRBV4-1,TRBJ1-5,TGCGCCAGCAGCCTCACAGAGGGGACATATAATCAGCCCCAGCATTTT,CASSLTEGTYNQPQHF
TRBD2,NA,15,TRBV7-2,TRBJ2-3,TGTGCCAGCAGCCGTTCTAGCGGCTTCACAGATACGCAGTATTTT,CASSRSSGFTDTQYF
TRBD2,NA,14,TRBV11-2,TRBJ2-7,TGTGCCAGCAGCTCGCGGGAGTTCTCCTACGAGCAGTACTTC,CASSSREFSYEQYF
TRBD2,NA,13,TRBV15,TRBJ2-3,TGTGCCACCGGACTAGCGGGAGTGGGGACGCAGTATTTT,CATGLAGVGTQYF
TRBD1,NA,15,TRBV2,TRBJ2-7,TGTGCCAGCAGTGAAAGGGCAGGGGGCAATTACGAGCAGTACTTC,CASSERAGGNYEQYF
TRBD2,NA,19,TRBV7-3,TRBJ2-6,TGTGCCAGCAGCTTAACAGGCGGCGGGAGGGCCTCTGGGGCCAACGTCCTGACTTTC,CASSLTGGGRASGANVLTF
NA,once,15,TRBV9,TRBJ1-2,TGTGCCAGCAGCGTAGATGACGGGAATAACTATGGCTACACCTTC,CASSVDDGNNYGYTF
NA,NA,13,TRBV6-2/TRBV6-3,TRBJ1-5,TGTGCCAGCAGTTGGGCAGGAGGTCAGCCCCAGCATTTT,CASSWAGGQPQHF
NA,NA,14,TRBV6-5,TRBJ1-2,TGCGCCACCGCGACGGGACTAAAAAACTATGGCTACACCTTC,CATATGLKNYGYTF
TRBD2,NA,11,TRBV10-2,TRBJ2-3,TGCGCCAGCTTAGCGGGCAATACGCAGTATTTT,CASLAGNTQYF
NA,NA,18,TRBV9,TRBJ1-3,TGTGCCAGCAGCGTAGCACCCGCGGACAGACTCTCTGGAAACACCATATATTTT,CASSVAPADRLSGNTIYF
NA,NA,13,TRBV6-2/TRBV6-3,TRBJ2-3,TGTGCCAGCAGTCCCAGGGACACAGATACGCAGTATTTT,CASSPRDTDTQYF
NA,NA,16,TRBV18,TRBJ2-3,TGTGCCAGCTCACCGGGAGTAGGAGCTCATGGTATTGCGCAGTATTTT,CASSPGVGAHGIAQYF
NA,NA,14,TRBV5-1,TRBJ2-3,TGCGCCAGCAGCAAAGGACAGTCCACAGATACGCAGTATTTT,CASSKGQSTDTQYF
NA,NA,15,TRBV5-1,TRBJ2-2,TGCGCCAGCAGCGAGGACAGTCCGAACACCGGGGAGCTGTTTTTT,CASSEDSPNTGELFF
NA,NA,13,TRBV10-3,TRBJ1-1,TGTGCCATCAGGGGCCCTGGGAGCACTGAAGCTTTCTTT,CAIRGPGSTEAFF
TRBD1,NA,15,TRBV28,TRBJ2-1,TGTGCCAGCAGCACCGGGACAGGGATTCTCAGTGAGCAGTTCTTC,CASSTGTGILSEQFF